The present T cell receptor beta chain was sequenced within a study of cytomegalovirus exposure and HLA in healthy donors. Notes on the study in general: There were reportedly fewer N-insertions in an Asian-associated ancestry cluster than the approximately 600-donor mean, in a later analysis. V- and J-gene trimming of TCR beta was linked (in a later analysis) to a missense DCLRE1C variant.

Note on this clone: What it binds is unknown.

PCR used 60 Vbeta primers and 13 Jbeta primers. Per the study methods: As a later analysis found, there were 70 million to 80 million unique TCR beta chains, of which roughly 11 million were shared. Measured with immunoSEQ multiplex PCR; TCRdb has only the in-frame clones, and not every one. V, J and clone size were drawn from that table, and D and trimming were deduced from the DNA. Among around 160,000 clones listed, 75% to 90% were seen once. In germline, CDR1 is SGDLS, CDR2 YYNGEE. The J segment lost 1 base and the V segment lost 3 bases, leaving 2 bases of the junction unmatched. The CDR3 is made up of 15 amino acids.

The sample taken for sequencing was PBMCs. The chain recombines TRBV9 with TRBJ1-4, with 8 positions matching TRBD1. The clonotype originates from a human donor in good health. DNA of the CDR3: TGTGCCAGCAGCGCTACAGGGGGAACTAATGAAAAACTGTTTTTT. As protein: CASSATGGTNEKLFF.